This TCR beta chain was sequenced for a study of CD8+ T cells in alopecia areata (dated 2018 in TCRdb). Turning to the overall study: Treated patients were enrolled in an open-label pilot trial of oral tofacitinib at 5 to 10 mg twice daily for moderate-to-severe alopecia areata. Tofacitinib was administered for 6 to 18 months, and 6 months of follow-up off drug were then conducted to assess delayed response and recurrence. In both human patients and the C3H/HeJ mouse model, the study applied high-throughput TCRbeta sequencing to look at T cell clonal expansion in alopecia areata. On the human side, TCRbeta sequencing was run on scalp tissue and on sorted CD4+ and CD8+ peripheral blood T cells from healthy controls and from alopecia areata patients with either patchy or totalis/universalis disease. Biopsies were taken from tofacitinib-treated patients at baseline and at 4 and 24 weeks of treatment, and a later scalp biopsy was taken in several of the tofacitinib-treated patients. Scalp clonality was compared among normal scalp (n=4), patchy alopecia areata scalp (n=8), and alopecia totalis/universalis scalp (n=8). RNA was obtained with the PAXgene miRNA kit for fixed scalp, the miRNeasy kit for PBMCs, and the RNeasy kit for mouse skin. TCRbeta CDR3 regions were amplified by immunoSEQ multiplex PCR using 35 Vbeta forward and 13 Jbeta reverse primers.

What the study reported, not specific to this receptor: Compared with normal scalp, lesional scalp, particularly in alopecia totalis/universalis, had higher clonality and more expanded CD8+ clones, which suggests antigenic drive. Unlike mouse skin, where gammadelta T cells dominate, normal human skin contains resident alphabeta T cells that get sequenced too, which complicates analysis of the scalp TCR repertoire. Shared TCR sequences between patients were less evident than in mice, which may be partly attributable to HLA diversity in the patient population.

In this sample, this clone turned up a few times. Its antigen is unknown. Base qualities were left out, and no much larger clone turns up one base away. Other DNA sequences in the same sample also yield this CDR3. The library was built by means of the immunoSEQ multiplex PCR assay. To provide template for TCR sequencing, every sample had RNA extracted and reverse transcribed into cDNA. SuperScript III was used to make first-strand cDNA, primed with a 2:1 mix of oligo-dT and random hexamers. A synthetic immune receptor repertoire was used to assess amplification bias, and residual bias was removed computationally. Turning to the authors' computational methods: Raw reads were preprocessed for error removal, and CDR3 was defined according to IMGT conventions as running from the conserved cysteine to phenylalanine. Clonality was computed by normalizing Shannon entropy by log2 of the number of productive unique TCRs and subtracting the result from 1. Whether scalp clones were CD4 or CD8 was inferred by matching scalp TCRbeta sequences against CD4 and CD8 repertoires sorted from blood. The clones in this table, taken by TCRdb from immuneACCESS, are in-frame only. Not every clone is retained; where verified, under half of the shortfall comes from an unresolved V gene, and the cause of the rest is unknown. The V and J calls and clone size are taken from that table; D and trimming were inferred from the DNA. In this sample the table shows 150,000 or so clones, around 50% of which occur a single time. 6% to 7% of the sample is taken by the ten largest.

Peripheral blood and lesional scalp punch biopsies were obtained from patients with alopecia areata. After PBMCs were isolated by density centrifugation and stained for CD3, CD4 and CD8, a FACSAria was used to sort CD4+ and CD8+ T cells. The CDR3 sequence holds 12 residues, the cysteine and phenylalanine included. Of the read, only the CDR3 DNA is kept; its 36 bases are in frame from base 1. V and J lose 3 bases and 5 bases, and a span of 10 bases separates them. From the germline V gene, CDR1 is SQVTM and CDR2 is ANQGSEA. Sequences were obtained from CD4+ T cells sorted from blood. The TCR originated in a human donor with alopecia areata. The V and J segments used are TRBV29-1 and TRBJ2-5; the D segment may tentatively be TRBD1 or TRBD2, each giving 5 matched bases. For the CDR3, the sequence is CSVDWGMETQYF. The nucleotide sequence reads TGCAGCGTTGATTGGGGGATGGAGACCCAGTACTTC. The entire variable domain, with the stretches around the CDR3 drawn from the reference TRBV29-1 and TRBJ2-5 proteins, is SAVISQKPSRDICQRGTSLTIQCQVDSQVTMMFWYRQQPGQSLTLIATANQGSEATYESGFVIDKFPISRPNLTFSTLTVSNMSPEDSSIYLCSVDWGMETQYFGPGTRLLVL.